These 15 T cell receptor beta chains were sequenced from one sample in a study of beta chain features in type 1 diabetes. Expressed TCRB transcripts were sequenced after all isolated RNA was converted to cDNA. Profiling relied on immunoSEQ multiplex PCR, and the TCRdb table lists in-frame clones only, not all of them. The profile covers under 200,000 clones, with 7% to 10% appearing a single time and approximately 2.2% taken by the ten largest. The sequenced sample consisted of central memory CD4+ T cells from blood. The receptors shown here come from a woman between 18 and 30 years old in good health.

The sample holds many counts of this clone. V usage is TRBV30 and J usage is TRBJ2-7; 9 bases agree with TRBD1. The CDR3 has 13 residues. V was clipped by 5 bases and J by 5 bases; unmatched bases: 7. CDR1 GTSNPN and CDR2 SVGIG come from the germline V gene (reference sequence). CDR3 in amino acids: CAWRRDRDHEQYF. CDR3 DNA sequence: TGTGCCTGGCGCCGGGACAGGGACCACGAGCAGTACTTC.

DNA for the CDR3: TGTGCCAGCAGCTTGGGCGGGGATGGCTACACCTTC. Encoded protein: CASSLGGDGYTF. The rearrangement uses TRBV11-3 and TRBJ1-2; D unresolved. V was pared by 3 bases and J by 6 bases, with 8 bases between. In germline, CDR1 is SGHNT, CDR2 YENEEA. CDR3 length equals 12 residues. The full variable domain, its missing parts supplied by reference TRBV11-3 and TRBJ1-2, is EAGVVQSPRYKIIEKKQPVAFWCNPISGHNTLYWYLQNLGQGPELLIRYENEEAVDDSQLPKDRFSAERLKGVDSTLKIQPAELGDSAVYLCASSLGGDGYTFGSGTRLTVV.

There are a few counts of this clone. The gene calls are TRBV5-7 and TRBJ1-1; D not resolved. TRBV5-7 is annotated as an ORF whose role is uncertain. The CDR3 is 10 residues long. Trimming removed 4 bases from V and 11 bases from J, with 9 bases in between. In DNA form, the CDR3 reads TGTGCCAGCAGCGCTACTCATGCTTTCTTT. Amino acid sequence: CASSATHAFF.

The chain recombines TRBV11-3 with TRBJ2-7; the match to TRBD2 covers 7 bases. Germline V gene data show CDR1 as SGHNT and CDR2 as YENEEA. CDR3 size: 13 residues. J lost 6 bases, V lost 3 bases, and 5 bases had no gene match. The CDR3 DNA reads TGTGCCAGCAGCTTTGTGCCTAGCGGCGAGCAGTACTTC. It yields the protein CASSFVPSGEQYF.

This clone occurred a few times. The chain uses TRBV19 and TRBJ2-5, with TRBD1 identical over 7 bases. The CDR3 is 14 residues long. The germline V gene has CDR1 LNHDA and CDR2 SQIVND (reference sequence). With 3 bases clipped from V and 4 bases from J, the junction kept 5 bases outside the gene matches. DNA for the CDR3: TGTGCCAGTAGTATCGACAGGGAAGGAGAGACCCAGTACTTC. Translation gives CASSIDREGETQYF.

The genes are TRBV18 and TRBJ2-2, with D perhaps TRBD2 (5 bases). V lost 4 bases and J 4 bases, leaving 13 bases between the germline ends. From germline, CDR1 is KGHSH and CDR2 LQKENI. The CDR3 sequence is 15 residues long. The CDR3 protein is CASSRGPSTTGELFF. CDR3 nucleotides: TGTGCCAGCTCACGAGGGCCTTCAACCACCGGGGAGCTGTTTTTT. The complete variable domain, with remaining parts taken from reference TRBV18 and TRBJ2-2, reads NAGVMQNPRHLVRRRGQEARLRCSPMKGHSHVYWYRQLPEEGLKFMVYLQKENIIDESGMPKERFSAEFPKEGPSILRIQQVVRGDSAAYFCASSRGPSTTGELFFGEGSRLTVL.

Only a few counts were recorded for this clone. The rearrangement joins TRBV18 to TRBJ2-7; maybe TRBD1 (5 bases). The CDR3 spans 14 residues. In germline, CDR1 is KGHSH, CDR2 LQKENI. Trimming removed 6 bases from V and 0 bases from J, with 12 bases in between. DNA of the CDR3: TGTGCCAGCTCTCCAACAGGAATCTCCTACGAGCAGTACTTC. This gives the protein CASSPTGISYEQYF. Filled out from reference TRBV18 and TRBJ2-7, the complete variable domain reads NAGVMQNPRHLVRRRGQEARLRCSPMKGHSHVYWYRQLPEEGLKFMVYLQKENIIDESGMPKERFSAEFPKEGPSILRIQQVVRGDSAAYFCASSPTGISYEQYFGPGTRLTVT.

This clone has just a few counts. The chain combines TRBV27 with TRBJ1-2, with 8 bases identical to TRBD1. Germline loops: CDR1 MNHEY, CDR2 SMNVEV (reference sequence). This CDR3 is 17 amino acids long. The V and J ends lost 0 bases and 5 bases, in that order; junction bases with no gene match: 11. The CDR3 spells CASSLSRHRDRYYGYTF. In DNA, the CDR3 is TGTGCCAGCAGTTTATCCCGCCACCGGGACAGGTATTATGGCTACACCTTC.

The rearrangement links TRBV2 to TRBJ2-6, with D possibly matching TRBD2 (5 bases). Trimming left V 6 bases short and J 2 bases short, with 11 bases between. CDR1 and CDR2 from the germline V gene are SNHLY and FYNNEI. The length of the CDR3 is 15 residues. Here the CDR3 reads CASRKGGTGANVLTF. The CDR3 DNA follows: TGTGCCAGCAGAAAAGGAGGAACTGGGGCCAACGTCCTGACTTTC.

Only a few counts were recorded for this clone. The CDR3 nucleotides read TGTGCCAGCAGCTCTAGACAGGGGGTCAATGAGCAGTTCTTC. Its protein product is CASSSRQGVNEQFF. The chain uses TRBV5-4 and TRBJ2-1; 9 bases are shared with TRBD1. With 3 bases clipped from V and 6 bases from J, the junction kept 4 bases outside the gene matches. Germline CDR1 is SGHNT and CDR2 is YYREEE (reference sequence). The CDR3 covers 14 residues.

The CDR3 region is CASKPGTSGRNEQFF. As DNA, the CDR3 is TGTGCCAGCAAACCAGGGACTAGCGGGAGGAATGAGCAGTTCTTC. This chain links TRBV6-1 with TRBJ2-1, with 15 nucleotides matching TRBD2. V was clipped by 7 bases and J by 7 bases; unmatched bases: 5. CDR1 is MNHNS, CDR2 SASEGT, per germline. The CDR3 covers 15 residues.

Note on this clone: Distinct nucleotide sequences in the sample also encode this CDR3. The DNA for the CDR3 is TGTGCCAGCAGCCTCGGAGGAAGGAACAATGAGCAGTTCTTC. This encodes CASSLGGRNNEQFF. V usage is TRBV7-9 and J usage is TRBJ2-1, with D tentatively TRBD2 (5 bases). CDR3 length: 14 amino acids. Looked up from germline, CDR1 is SEHNR and CDR2 is FQNEAQ (reference sequence). The V and J ends lost 5 bases and 5 bases respectively, with 13 bases between them.

This clone was seen a handful of times. The rearrangement uses TRBV6-6 and TRBJ2-7; 8 bases align to TRBD1. With V trimmed by 7 bases and J by 3 bases, 14 bases remained unmatched. The CDR3 has 16 amino acids. CDR1 and CDR2 from the germline V gene are MNHNY and SVGAGI (reference sequence). Here the CDR3 reads CASTLGNRGISYEQYF. The CDR3 bases are TGTGCCAGCACCCTAGGAAACAGGGGGATAAGCTACGAGCAGTACTTC.

This chain links TRBV7-2 with TRBJ2-3; D ambiguous. V lost 1 base, J lost 4 bases, and 12 bases lay in between. Looked up from germline, CDR1 is SGHTA and CDR2 is FQGNSA. This CDR3 is 15 amino acids long. CDR3 sequence: CASSLVPHSADTQYF. For the CDR3, the DNA is TGTGCCAGCAGCTTAGTGCCGCACTCGGCAGATACGCAGTATTTT.

This clone was seen more than once but under ten times. Other nucleotide sequences in the sample specify the same CDR3. The gene calls are TRBV29-1 and TRBJ2-7, with 7 bases identical to TRBD1. The CDR3 is made up of 12 amino acids. After removal of 4 bases from V and 3 bases from J, the junction contained 3 bases not matched to a gene. Germline V lookup: CDR1 SQVTM, CDR2 ANQGSEA. DNA for the CDR3: TGCAGCGTTGTGTCAGGGGGCTACGAGCAGTACTTC. As protein: CSVVSGGYEQYF.